The present entry profiles one T cell receptor beta chain with its context. The junction departs from germline at one end; a sequencing error may be responsible. Some clones are missing from TCRdb's copy, which holds only in-frame ones; the method was immunoSEQ multiplex PCR. The sample has around 70,000 clones, over 60% seen once. This entry is derived from a study of T cell responses to AZD1222 COVID-19 vaccine. In germline, CDR1 is SSHAT, CDR2 FNYEAQ (reference sequence). The CDR3 is 15 residues long. The material sequenced was peripheral blood, taken on day 0 of AZD1222 vaccination. The TCR originated in an adult in good health. The chain uses TRBV7-7 and TRBJ2-1; D is perhaps TRBD2 (6 bases). Here the CDR3 DNA reads TGTGCTAGCAGCCCCGGGACTTCAAAGGCCAATGAGCAGTTCTTC. Its protein product is CASSPGTSKANEQFF.